Listed here are 13 T cell receptor beta chains from one sample, sequenced in a study of T cell responses to AZD1222 COVID-19 vaccine. TCRdb's table, derived via immunoSEQ multiplex PCR, lists solely in-frame clones and lacks some. This sample has 120,000 or so clones; roughly 89% occur once, and the top ten carry 3.5% to 5%. This sample comprised peripheral blood, obtained on day 0 of AZD1222 vaccination. The receptors originated from an adult in good health.

CDR3 coding DNA: TGTGCCTGGAGTTGGGGCAGGGTGAGCCCTAACTATGGCTACACCTTC. It yields the protein CAWSWGRVSPNYGYTF. The chain combines TRBV30 with TRBJ1-2, with a possible D match to TRBD1 (5 bases). With 2 bases removed from V and 0 bases from J, the gap between germline ends came to 16 bases. This CDR3 has 16 residues. Germline V lookup: CDR1 GTSNPN, CDR2 SVGIG (reference sequence). The variable domain in full, completed from reference TRBV30 and TRBJ1-2, reads SQTIHQWPATLVQPVGSPLSLECTVEGTSNPNLYWYRQAAGRGLQLLFYSVGIGQISSEVPQNLSASRPQDRQFILSSKKLLLSDSGFYLCAWSWGRVSPNYGYTFGSGTRLTVV.

The chain employs TRBV24-1 and TRBJ2-3; D unresolved. The V gene's germline CDR1 is KGHDR and CDR2 SFDVKD. The CDR3 runs 12 residues. V lost 0 bases and J lost 6, with 3 bases in between. The CDR3, as DNA: TGTGCCACCAGTGATTTGGGGGATACGCAGTATTTT. Residues: CATSDLGDTQYF.

V and J are TRBV6-5 and TRBJ2-1; D remains ambiguous. The CDR3 is 13 amino acids. Germline V CDR1 and CDR2: MNHEY, SVGAGI. Trimming cost V 7 bases and J 2 bases, with 9 bases left between them. CDR3 loop: CASTDDTYNEQFF. In DNA, the CDR3 is TGTGCCAGCACCGATGACACCTACAATGAGCAGTTCTTC.

The gene calls are TRBV6-7 and TRBJ2-2, with D perhaps matching TRBD2 (5 bases). TRBV6-7 is an ORF; its function is uncertain. The CDR3 has 17 amino acids. V lost 6 bases to trimming and J lost 0 bases, with 17 bases between them. The CDR3 spells CASSPEGTVANTGELFF. The CDR3 nucleotides are TGTGCCAGCAGCCCCGAGGGCACGGTCGCGAACACCGGGGAGCTGTTTTTT.

This clone appeared once. The chain is built from TRBV12-3 or TRBV12-4 and TRBJ1-2; TRBD1 aligns across 9 bases. Unmatched junction bases numbered 6, after V lost 5 bases and J lost 8 bases. The CDR3 loop spans 13 amino acids. Here the CDR3 reads CASSPGQGGGYTF. CDR3 DNA sequence: TGTGCCAGCAGTCCGGGACAGGGCGGAGGCTACACCTTC.

The chain combines TRBV2 with TRBJ1-2; maybe TRBD1 (5 bases). The CDR3 runs 14 residues. V lost 6 bases to trimming and J lost 5 bases, with 16 bases between them. Germline loops: CDR1 SNHLY, CDR2 FYNNEI. CDR3 bases: TGTGCCAGCAGAAATTCCCAGGGATTTTATGGCTACACCTTC. This gives the protein CASRNSQGFYGYTF.

CDR3 region: CASGDDNQPQHF. The CDR3 DNA is TGTGCTTCTGGGGATGATAATCAGCCCCAGCATTTT. The chain links TRBV2 to TRBJ1-5; D is unresolved. The CDR3 has 12 residues. The germline CDR1 and CDR2 sequences are SNHLY and FYNNEI.

The chain recombines TRBV6-2 or TRBV6-3 with TRBJ1-2; the match to TRBD1 covers 7 bases. In germline, CDR1 is MNHEY, CDR2 SVGEGT. Unmatched junction bases numbered 12, after V lost 4 bases and J lost 7 bases. The CDR3 loop spans 15 amino acids. This chain's CDR3 is CASSLNQGEWSGYTF. For the CDR3, the DNA is TGTGCCAGCAGTTTGAACCAGGGGGAATGGAGTGGCTACACCTTC.

This clone appeared once. This chain links TRBV28 with TRBJ2-7, with TRBD2 matching 10 bases. The length of the CDR3 is 15 residues. Germline trimming cut 5 bases from V and 0 bases from J; bases unmatched to any gene: 4. Germline V gives CDR1 MDHEN, CDR2 SYDVKM. This CDR3 reads CASSKGLALSYEQYF. The CDR3 DNA reads as TGTGCCAGCAGTAAGGGACTAGCGCTCTCCTACGAGCAGTACTTC.

The chain links TRBV5-6 to TRBJ1-1, with D unresolved. Germline V CDR1 and CDR2: SGHDT, YYEEEE. The length of the CDR3 is 14 residues. V was clipped by 0 bases and J by 0 bases, with 6 bases between them. As DNA, the CDR3 is TGTGCCAGCAGCTTGGGCAGTCTGAACACTGAAGCTTTCTTT. Translated, it gives CASSLGSLNTEAFF.

This chain links TRBV6-5 with TRBJ1-5; no firm D call. CDR3 size: 14 residues. Germline CDR1 and CDR2: MNHEY and SVGAGI. V gave up 8 bases and J gave up 0 bases, with 11 bases separating them. DNA for the CDR3: TGTGCCAGCCGGCCTCTCTTTAGCAATCAGCCCCAGCATTTT. Its translation is CASRPLFSNQPQHF.

The chain has TRBV18 and TRBJ1-1; a possible D gene is TRBD1 (6 bases). V was trimmed by 6 bases and J by 3 bases, leaving 11 bases between them. Germline CDR1 is KGHSH and CDR2 is LQKENI. CDR3 length: 13 amino acids. CDR3 protein: CASSLNRDTEAFF. The CDR3, as DNA: TGTGCCAGCTCCCTCAACAGGGACACTGAAGCTTTCTTT. Full variable domain (rest looked up from reference TRBV18 and TRBJ1-1): NAGVMQNPRHLVRRRGQEARLRCSPMKGHSHVYWYRQLPEEGLKFMVYLQKENIIDESGMPKERFSAEFPKEGPSILRIQQVVRGDSAAYFCASSLNRDTEAFFGQGTRLTVV.

The V and J genes are TRBV7-9 and TRBJ2-6; D is unclear. CDR3 size: 13 residues. V lost 6 bases to trimming and J lost 2 bases, with 5 bases between them. Per germline, CDR1 SEHNR and CDR2 FQNEAQ (reference sequence). The CDR3 protein is CASREPGANVLTF. CDR3 coding DNA: TGTGCCAGCAGAGAACCTGGGGCCAACGTCCTGACTTTC.